This T cell receptor beta chain was recovered during a study of Ad26.COV2.S vaccination and SARS-CoV-2 variants (dated by TCRdb to about 2021). At the level of the whole study: Vaccine-arm donors were drawn from COV1001, a multicentre, randomized, double-blind, placebo-controlled phase I-IIa trial of Ad26.COV2.S in healthy adults. Ad26.COV2.S was administered intramuscularly at a dose of 5x10^10 or 1x10^11 viral particles, either as one shot or as two shots given 56 days apart. A total of roughly 30 samples were included in the TCR-sequenced set, comprising around 19 Ad26.COV2.S vaccine recipients, 5 placebo recipients and 8 SARS-CoV-2 convalescent individuals. TCRbeta repertoire sequencing served as the tool for gauging how specific and how broad the SARS-CoV-2-reactive T cell receptors were following Ad26.COV2.S vaccination. Trial participants were randomized into five groups of five, in which low-dose or high-dose Ad26.COV2.S was given once or twice, or placebo was given on both occasions. Throughout the experiments and outcome assessment, investigators stayed blinded to trial group allocation. Study-wide findings and limitations: The study lacked the statistical power to compare responses across vaccine doses or regimens. Vaccine and placebo recipients had similar non-spike TCR breadth, a finding consistent with the vaccine containing only spike. The authors noted that the TCR breadth and depth analyses may have underestimated total T cell responses. Compared with placebo recipients, Ad26.COV2.S recipients showed higher spike-specific TCR breadth (P = 0.0014). Substantial breadth of spike-specific CD8+ and CD4+ T cell responses was reported after vaccination.

According to the germline V gene, CDR1 reads KGHDR and CDR2 reads SFDVKD. V is pared back by 1 base and J by 4 bases, with 11 bases lying between the germline termini. Measured from the cysteine to the phenylalanine, the CDR3 is 15 residues long. Only the CDR3 part of the read is kept: 45 bases, read in frame from the first base. The immunoSEQ Assay was used to sequence TCRbeta CDR3 regions. After extraction, genomic DNA underwent amplification by bias-controlled multiplex PCR, followed by high-throughput sequencing. On the authors' methods: To quantify the absolute abundance of every unique TCRbeta CDR3 region, sequences were collapsed and filtered. T cell fraction was estimated by normalizing TCRbeta template counts to usable DNA, which was measured by amplifying reference genes present in all nucleated cells. Repertoire TCRs were annotated as SARS-CoV-2-specific when V gene, CDR3 amino acid sequence and J gene were exactly matched to a known reactive TCR set. MIRA supplied the reference SARS-CoV-2 TCR set, which was filtered for enrichment in COVID-19-positive ImmuneCODE repertoires so that public or cross-reactive TCRs were removed. Using the MIRA antigens, annotated TCRs were further analysed by specific ORF or by position within an ORF. Breadth was defined as the number of annotated unique rearrangements divided by the total number of unique productive rearrangements, and depth was defined as the summed frequency of the annotated unique rearrangements. Group comparisons of TCR breadth used two-sided Wilcoxon rank-sum tests. TCRdb took over this immuneACCESS table, retaining in-frame rearrangements with V and J assigned. Such tables are incomplete; in checked studies, under half of the missing clones stem from an unresolved V gene, and the remainder is unexplained. V and J calls and clone size are as listed in that table; D and trimming were resolved from the DNA. The sample table contains around 450,000 clones; only one count was recorded for around nine tenths of them. 12% of the sample goes to the ten largest clones.

The intended sense of this specimen's treatment or condition label: approximately 18 received Ad26.COV2.S at low or high dose, single or two shots; 5 received placebo; per-sample allocation not given. For vaccine and placebo recipients, repertoires were sequenced using samples collected on day 63 after the first injection. In Cohort 1b, around 25 adults aged 18-55 years were enrolled at a single site in Boston, USA, between 29 July and 7 August 2020. Ad26.COV2.S consisted of a replication-incompetent adenovirus type 26 vector by which a prefusion-stabilized SARS-CoV-2 spike protein from the original Wuhan strain was expressed. Concerning this clone: No cognate antigen has been identified for it. Per-base qualities were not stored, and no clone one base away is much larger.

Sample: peripheral blood, taken in a trial of Ad26.COV2.S vaccine versus placebo. The V and J genes are TRBV24-1 and TRBJ2-3; the D region possibly corresponds to TRBD1 (6 bases align). This clonotype was sampled from a person between 18 and 60 years old who received the Ad26.COV2.S COVID-19 vaccine or a placebo. The nucleotide sequence reads as follows: TGTGCCACCAGTGATTTAGGGGGTAGGGCAGATACGCAGTATTTT. Its product reads: CATSDLGGRADTQYF.